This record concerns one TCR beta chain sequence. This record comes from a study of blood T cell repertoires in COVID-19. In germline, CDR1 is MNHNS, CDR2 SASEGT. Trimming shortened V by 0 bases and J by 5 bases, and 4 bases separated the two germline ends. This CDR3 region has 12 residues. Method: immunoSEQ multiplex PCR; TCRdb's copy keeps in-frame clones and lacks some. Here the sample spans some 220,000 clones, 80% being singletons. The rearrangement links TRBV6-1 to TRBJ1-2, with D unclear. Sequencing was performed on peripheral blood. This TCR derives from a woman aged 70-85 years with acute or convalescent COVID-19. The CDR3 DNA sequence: TGTGCCAGCAGTGAAGCCAGGTATGGCTACACCTTC. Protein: CASSEARYGYTF.